The following is a T cell receptor (beta chain) sequence with its context. Per the study methods: Amplifying reference gene primers gave estimates of nucleated cell counts. The protocol was immunoSEQ multiplex PCR, while the TCRdb copy is restricted to in-frame clones and leaves out a portion. The V and J calls and the clone size are those of that table, but D and trimming were determined from the DNA. The repertoire holds 150,000 to 180,000 clones, with around 85% as singletons. The data derive from a study of blood T cell repertoires in COVID-19. V was shortened by 8 bases and J by 6 bases, with 10 bases between the two germline ends. CDR1 is MNHEY and CDR2 is SVGAGI in the germline V gene. The CDR3 loop spans 11 amino acids.

The V call is TRBV6-5, the J call TRBJ1-2, with D maybe TRBD1 (6 bases). The TCR sequence derives from a woman aged 55 to 70 with acute or convalescent COVID-19. The sequencing input was peripheral blood. CDR3 region: CASSGVDGYTF. DNA of the CDR3: TGTGCCAGCTCAGGGGTAGATGGCTACACCTTC.